This TCR beta chain was obtained from a study of blood T cell repertoires in COVID-19. Some clones are missing from TCRdb's copy, which holds only in-frame ones; the method was immunoSEQ multiplex PCR. The table includes more than 200,000 clones, about nine tenths detected once. Seattle enrolled patients during active infection and tracked them longitudinally. The CDR3 is 12 amino acids. Trimming left V 4 bases short and J 5 bases short, with 6 bases between. Germline V lookup: CDR1 MNHEY, CDR2 SMNVEV (reference sequence). The receptor was derived from a woman in her 30s with COVID-19, enrolled during active disease. Sequenced sample: peripheral blood. The chain carries TRBV27 and TRBJ2-1; TRBD1 might be the D (6 bases). This CDR3 is CASSSGDNEQFF. As DNA, the CDR3 is TGTGCCAGCAGTTCAGGGGACAATGAGCAGTTCTTC.